This T cell receptor beta chain stems from a study of graft-versus-host responses after intestinal transplantation. Study-wide points: Patients who carried graft-donor T cell macrochimerism also had high graft-versus-host to host-versus-graft clonal ratios in their allografts. Some GvH clones appeared in ileal mucosa or blood before recipient bone marrow.

The CDR3 runs to 18 residues. Germline CDR1 reads MGHRA; CDR2 reads YSYEKL. TCRdb keeps only in-frame clones here, not all; method: immunoSEQ multiplex PCR. The sample includes about 100,000 clones, 75% to 95% of them seen just once. With regard to this clone: Its antigen remains unknown. At one end, the junction sequence differs from germline, possibly due to a read error.

The chain recombines TRBV4-1 with TRBJ2-1; 7 bases match TRBD2. The TCR was taken from a human donor who was the organ donor for an intestinal transplant. The source material was unstimulated CD4+ T cells sorted from spleen or lymph node cells, sampled before transplant. CDR3 region: CASSQVYPSRDYHNGQFF. The CDR3, as DNA: TGCGCCAGCAGCCAAGTATATCCAAGCCGGGACTACCACAATGGGCAGTTCTTC.